This T cell receptor beta chain stems from a study of human T cells and chemical hapten exposure. Study at large: All patients underwent weekly scalp dosing with diphenylcyclopropenone for the full approximately 23-week study. Regarding the study as a whole: Among expanded TCRs, significantly more large CDR3 similarity clusters formed than among controls.

Each CDR3 protein is one row after TCRdb ran MiXCR on the RACE reads. In the table there are about 90,000 distinct CDR3 sequences, 11% of which are singletons. CDR3 length: 15 residues. The V end lost 4 bases, the J end lost 4 bases, and 18 bases lay between the germline ends. Germline loops: CDR1 SGDLS, CDR2 YYNGEE. Time point meaning: patch test 3, about 24 weeks after DPC sensitization. Treatment here: therapeutic diphenylcyclopropenone sensitization with weekly scalp DPC. Each patch-test visit's blood sample preceded patch application. The study enrolled 18 to 70-year-old alopecia patients suitable for DPC. With regard to this clonotype: What it binds is unknown.

The sequences come from whole blood, collected in connection with sensitization to the hapten diphenylcyclopropenone (DPC). The chain is built from TRBV9 and TRBJ2-7; TRBD1 or TRBD2 may be the D gene (7 bases each). The sequence derives from a young woman with alopecia areata. Some clones in this sample may be carry-over from other donors' samples. The DNA of the CDR3 is TGTGCCAGCAGCCCTTCAGGGGGGGCCTCGTACGAGCAGTACTTC. Protein sequence: CASSPSGGASYEQYF.